This paragraph covers one T cell receptor beta chain sequence. Antigen specificity is unknown. Germline CDR1 reads SGHTA; CDR2 reads FQGNSA. The junction had 14 bases not matched to a gene; V was cut back by 2 bases and J by 5 bases. The CDR3 runs 19 residues. Using immunoSEQ multiplex PCR, the repertoire was profiled, and TCRdb retains in-frame clones only, with some absent. The table lists 1,400,000 or so clones, 98% of them singletons. The data belong to a study of shared clonotypes between healthy human individuals. Points from the study as a whole: It was the non-shared clonotypes that had lower generation probabilities than clonotypes shared by all four donors. Generally, estimated richness proved larger in naive subsets than it did in memory subsets. Naive CD4 clonotype sharing across a handful of donors was approximately 5%.

Splitting of CD4+ cells produced CD45RA+ naive and CD45RA-negative memory subsets. V usage is TRBV7-2 and J usage is TRBJ2-1; 11 positions match TRBD2. This clonotype originated in a man aged 25-45 years in good health. Material for sequencing was naive CD4+ T cells sorted from blood. Sample subset: CD45RA+ positively selected. The CDR3: CASSLQISGRGAGNNEQFF. Here the CDR3 DNA reads TGTGCCAGCAGCTTACAGATTAGCGGGAGGGGTGCCGGTAACAATGAGCAGTTCTTC.